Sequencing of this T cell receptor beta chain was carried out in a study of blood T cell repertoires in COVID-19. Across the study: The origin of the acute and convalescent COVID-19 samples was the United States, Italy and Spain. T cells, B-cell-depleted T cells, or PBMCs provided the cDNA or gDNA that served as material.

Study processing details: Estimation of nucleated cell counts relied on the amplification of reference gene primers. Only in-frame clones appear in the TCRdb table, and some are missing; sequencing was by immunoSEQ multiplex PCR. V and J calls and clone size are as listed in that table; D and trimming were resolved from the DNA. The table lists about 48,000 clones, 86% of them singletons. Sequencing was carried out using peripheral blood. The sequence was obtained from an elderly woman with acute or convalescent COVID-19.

The CDR3 nucleotides are TGTGCCAGCACCCTGGCAAACATTCAGTACTTC. The encoded protein is CASTLANIQYF. The gene calls are TRBV6-5 and TRBJ2-4; D gene uncertain. The germline V gene has CDR1 MNHEY and CDR2 SVGAGI. V was shortened by 7 bases and J by 6 bases, with 7 bases between the two germline ends. The CDR3 is made up of 11 amino acids.